This is a list of T cell receptor beta chains from one sample in a study of neurological immune-mediated disorders. TCRdb reprocessed the 5' RACE reads via MiXCR and lists one record per CDR3 protein. There are approximately 70,000 distinct CDR3 sequences in the sample; about 5.1% occur only once, and over 2% lies in the top ten. The sample consisted of PBMCs. The receptors shown here come from a woman between 65 and 79 years old with multiple sclerosis. Each CDR3 is given with its conserved first and last residue. Each record gives: D gene, J gene, clone size, V gene, CDR3 DNA, CDR3 protein. D genes are given only for firm matches. A row's size may be missing; if present it is once, few, many or a size class.

-	TRBJ2-1	many	TRBV20-1	TGCAGTGCCTCCGACCCAGGGTGGGGGTCCTCCTACAATGAGCAGTTCTTC	CSASDPGWGSSYNEQFF
-	TRBJ1-4	many	TRBV12-3/TRBV12-4	TGTGCCAGCAGTTTTGGGGGATGGTCTGAGGTTTTGGAAAAACTGTTTTTT	CASSFGGWSEVLEKLFF
-	TRBJ2-2	few	TRBV5-1	TGCGCCAGCAGCTCAGCTGGGGGCGTCGGGGAGCTGTTTTTT	CASSSAGGVGELFF
TRBD1	TRBJ2-2	many	TRBV5-1	TGCGCCAGCAGCTTACAGGGGGCGCACACCGGGGAGCTGTTTTTT	CASSLQGAHTGELFF
TRBD1	TRBJ1-6	many	TRBV12-3/TRBV12-4	TGTGCCAGCAGCCCAGGGACAGACGGAGCCCTCCACTTT	CASSPGTDGALHF
TRBD1	TRBJ1-1	-	TRBV20-1	TGCAGTGCTAGAGATTGGGGACAGGGAGCGAACACTGAAGCTTTCTTT	CSARDWGQGANTEAFF
-	TRBJ2-7	few	TRBV12-3/TRBV12-4	TGTGCCAGCAGTTTATCAGGACTCATCAGGTACGAGCAGTACTTC	CASSLSGLIRYEQYF
-	TRBJ2-1	many	TRBV5-1	TGCGCCAGCAGCTTAGGGAGCTCCTACAATGAGCAGTTCTTC	CASSLGSSYNEQFF
TRBD2	TRBJ2-1	many	TRBV7-9	TGTGCCAGCAGCCCCGGACTAGCGATCTACAATGAGCAGTTCTTC	CASSPGLAIYNEQFF
-	TRBJ2-7	many	TRBV7-8	TGTGCCAGCAGCTTAGTGGAGGAGCAGTACTTC	CASSLVEEQYF
-	TRBJ1-5	many	TRBV6-5	TGTGCCAGCAGTTACGGGGGGAATCAGCCCCAGCATTTT	CASSYGGNQPQHF
-	TRBJ2-7	many	TRBV3-1	TGTGCCAGCAGCCAAGGGACTCTACTCCACGAGCAGTACTTC	CASSQGTLLHEQYF
TRBD2	TRBJ2-1	few	TRBV2	TGTGCCAGCAGCGGGAGGGCCGGCGATGAGCAGTTCTTC	CASSGRAGDEQFF
TRBD1	TRBJ1-2	many	TRBV12-3/TRBV12-4	TGTGCCAGCACCTACAGGGGGATCTATGGCTACACCTTC	CASTYRGIYGYTF
-	TRBJ2-1	-	TRBV2	TGTGCCAGCAGGCCCGTAGGGAAAGAATACAATGAGCAGTTCTTC	CASRPVGKEYNEQFF
TRBD2	TRBJ2-1	-	TRBV20-1	TGCAGTGCTAGATTGAAGGGAGGGAGCTCCTACAATGAGCAGTTCTTC	CSARLKGGSSYNEQFF
-	TRBJ2-7	-	TRBV4-1	TGCGCCAGCAGCCACCCATCCGGGGGTGGGTACGAGCAGTACTTC	CASSHPSGGGYEQYF
TRBD1	TRBJ2-7	-	TRBV10-3	TGTGCCATCAGGGATGGGACAGGGGGCTACGAGCAGTACTTC	CAIRDGTGGYEQYF
-	TRBJ1-1	many	TRBV18	TGTGCCAGCTCACCATATGAAGGGAGCACTGAAGCTTTCTTT	CASSPYEGSTEAFF
TRBD1	TRBJ1-1	many	TRBV6-6	TGTGCCAGCAGTTTGGGACAGGGGGCCGGGAACACTGAAGCTTTCTTT	CASSLGQGAGNTEAFF
-	TRBJ2-3	many	TRBV7-9	TGTGCCAGCAGCTTAGGCGGCGCTTCTAGCACAGATACGCAGTATTTT	CASSLGGASSTDTQYF
TRBD1	TRBJ1-5	-	TRBV19	TGTGCCAGTACCCAGGGGGGCCTCAATCAGCCCCAGCATTTT	CASTQGGLNQPQHF
TRBD2	TRBJ2-1	many	TRBV5-1	TGCGCCAGCAGCTTGGAGGGCGGGAGTAATAATGAGCAGTTCTTC	CASSLEGGSNNEQFF
-	TRBJ2-3	few	TRBV7-6	TGTGCCAGCAGCCGGACAGTTAGCACAGATACGCAGTATTTT	CASSRTVSTDTQYF
TRBD2	TRBJ2-2	many	TRBV20-1	TGCAGTGCTAGAGATCAGGGACTCGGGGGGACCGGGGAGCTGTTTTTT	CSARDQGLGGTGELFF
-	TRBJ2-2	many	TRBV7-2	TGTGCCAGCAGCTTAACGCTGGCGAACACCGGGGAGCTGTTTTTT	CASSLTLANTGELFF
-	TRBJ2-7	many	TRBV6-5	TGTGCCAGCAGTTACTGGCAAACCTCCTACGAGCAGTACTTC	CASSYWQTSYEQYF
-	TRBJ2-7	many	TRBV7-9	TGTGCCAGCAGCTTAGCGCAAGTCTACGAGCAGTACTTC	CASSLAQVYEQYF
-	TRBJ1-1	many	TRBV7-2	TGTGCCAGCAGCTTATCGGCGGGAGTCGCTGAAGCTTTCTTT	CASSLSAGVAEAFF
-	TRBJ2-3	many	TRBV4-3	TGCGCCAGCAGCCAGGACTACCTCGGAGCGGCAAATCGTAAGGATACGCAGTATTTT	CASSQDYLGAANRKDTQYF
TRBD1	TRBJ1-2	many	TRBV20-1	TGCAGTGCTAGCCAGGGGGCGAGCAACTATGGCTACACCTTC	CSASQGASNYGYTF
-	TRBJ1-2	many	TRBV12-3/TRBV12-4	TGTGCCAGCACGAGTGGCCAGGCCTTCTATGGCTACACCTTC	CASTSGQAFYGYTF
-	TRBJ1-5	-	TRBV6-5	TGTGCCAGCAGGTCAAAAACAGGGAATAGCAATCAGCCCCAGCATTTT	CASRSKTGNSNQPQHF
TRBD1	TRBJ2-2	many	TRBV11-1	TGTGCCAGCGCGAGGGACAGGGGGCAAGACACCGGGGAGCTGTTTTTT	CASARDRGQDTGELFF
TRBD1	TRBJ1-2	many	TRBV10-3	TGTGCCATCAGTGAGAGGGACAGATTAATCTATGGCTACACCTTC	CAISERDRLIYGYTF
-	TRBJ2-1	few	TRBV2	TGTGCCAGCAGGCCCTACAATGAGCAGTTCTTC	CASRPYNEQFF
TRBD1	TRBJ2-1	many	TRBV7-2	TGTGCCAGCAGAACAAGGGACAGCGTAAATTACAATGAGCAGTTCTTC	CASRTRDSVNYNEQFF
-	TRBJ2-7	few	TRBV12-3/TRBV12-4	TGTGCCAGTCAAGGGGGGCGGAATAGCTCCTACGAGCAGTACTTC	CASQGGRNSSYEQYF
-	TRBJ2-5	many	TRBV12-3/TRBV12-4	TGTGCCAGCAGTTTAGTTGTCACCCAAGAGACCCAGTACTTC	CASSLVVTQETQYF
-	TRBJ1-5	-	TRBV20-1	TGCAGTGCTAGAGGGCAGGCTCGCAATCAGCCCCAGCATTTT	CSARGQARNQPQHF
-	TRBJ2-3	many	TRBV6-4	TGTGCCAGCTCAATGTCGGCGGGATTGATAAATACGCAGTATTTT	CASSMSAGLINTQYF
-	TRBJ2-7	many	TRBV15	TGTGCCACCAGCAGAGAAGTGGAGCAGGGCTACGAGCAGTACTTC	CATSREVEQGYEQYF
-	TRBJ2-1	many	TRBV5-1	TGCGCCAGCAGTTCCTGGGCCCCGAGCTCCTACAATGAGCAGTTCTTC	CASSSWAPSSYNEQFF
-	TRBJ2-6	few	TRBV12-3/TRBV12-4	TGTGCCAGCAGCTCAGGGGGGGTAGGGGCCAACGTCCTGACTTTC	CASSSGGVGANVLTF
-	TRBJ1-1	many	TRBV6-2/TRBV6-3	TGTGCCAGCATAACCGGGGCCCTTTGGGGTGCTTTCTTT	CASITGALWGAFF
-	TRBJ1-1	-	TRBV7-9	TGTGCCAGCAGCGCCAGCCCTTCACTACGGATGAACACTGAAGCTTTCTTT	CASSASPSLRMNTEAFF
TRBD1	TRBJ1-1	many	TRBV15	TGTGCCACCAGCCGGGGCCCCGGGACAGTGAACACTGAAGCTTTCTTT	CATSRGPGTVNTEAFF
-	TRBJ2-7	few	TRBV20-1	TGCAGTGCTAGAGGCCGGGTGTCAATTAGCTCCTACGAGCAGTACTTC	CSARGRVSISSYEQYF
-	TRBJ2-7	many	TRBV29-1	TGCAGCGTTGAAATTTCAGCTTACGAGCAGTACTTC	CSVEISAYEQYF
TRBD2	TRBJ2-5	-	TRBV7-7	TGTGCCAGCAGCTTAGGAGCGGGGATTTCGAAAGAGACCCAGTACTTC	CASSLGAGISKETQYF
TRBD1	TRBJ1-2	many	TRBV3-1	TGTGCCAGCAGCCAAGGTGCCGGGACAGGGAGATATGGCTACACCTTC	CASSQGAGTGRYGYTF
-	TRBJ1-3	many	TRBV4-3	TGCGCCAGCAGCCGGGCTGGGAGTTCCTCTGGAAACACCATATATTTT	CASSRAGSSSGNTIYF
-	TRBJ2-2	many	TRBV25-1	TGTGCCAGCCGCAGGGTTACCGGGGAGCTGTTTTTT	CASRRVTGELFF
-	TRBJ1-3	many	TRBV5-1	TGCGCCAGCAGCCCTAACCCCGGGGCAGCTGGAAACACCATATATTTT	CASSPNPGAAGNTIYF
TRBD2	TRBJ2-3	many	TRBV29-1	TGCAGCCTATACGGCACTAGCGGTAGCACAGATACGCAGTATTTT	CSLYGTSGSTDTQYF